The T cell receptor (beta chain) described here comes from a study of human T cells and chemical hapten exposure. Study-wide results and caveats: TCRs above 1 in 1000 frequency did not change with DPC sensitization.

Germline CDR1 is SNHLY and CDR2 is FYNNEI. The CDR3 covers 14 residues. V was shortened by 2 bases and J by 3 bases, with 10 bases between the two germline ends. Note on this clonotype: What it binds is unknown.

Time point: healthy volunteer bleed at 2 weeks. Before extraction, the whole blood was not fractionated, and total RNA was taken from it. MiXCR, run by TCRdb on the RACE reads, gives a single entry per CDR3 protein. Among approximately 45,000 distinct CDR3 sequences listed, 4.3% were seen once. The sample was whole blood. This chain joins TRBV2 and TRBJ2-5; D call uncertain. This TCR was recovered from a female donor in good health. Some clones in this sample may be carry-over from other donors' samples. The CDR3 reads CASSEISGKETQYF. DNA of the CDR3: TGTGCCAGCAGTGAAATATCAGGAAAAGAGACCCAGTACTTC.